The 24 T cell receptor beta chains presented below share a single source sample, sequenced in a study of T cell responses to AZD1222 COVID-19 vaccine. Some clones are missing from TCRdb's copy, which holds only in-frame ones; the method was immunoSEQ multiplex PCR. This table holds roughly 260,000 clones, more than 80% found once. This specimen consisted of peripheral blood, obtained on day 0 of AZD1222 vaccination. Receptors were obtained from an adult in good health.

The J gene is TRBJ1-1, the V gene TRBV19; D is ambiguous. The CDR3 consists of 13 residues. The germline CDR1 and CDR2 sequences are LNHDA and SQIVND (reference sequence). Trimming removed 4 bases at V and 0 bases at J, with 6 bases between. CDR3 residues: CASSTAMNTEAFF. In nucleotides, the CDR3 is TGTGCCAGTAGTACAGCCATGAACACTGAAGCTTTCTTT.

The chain combines TRBV5-1 with TRBJ1-6; TRBD1 aligns across 7 bases. V gave up 3 bases and J gave up 4 bases; unmatched junction bases: 4. Looked up from germline, CDR1 is SGHRS and CDR2 is YFSETQ. The CDR3 is made up of 15 amino acids. This chain's CDR3 is CASSWGTDYNSPLHF. The CDR3 nucleotides read TGCGCCAGCAGCTGGGGGACAGATTATAATTCACCCCTCCACTTT.

The chain combines TRBV18 with TRBJ2-2, with 7 bases aligning to TRBD2. The CDR3 contains 18 residues. The V segment lost 3 bases and the J segment 3 bases; nucleotides outside the gene matches: 13. Germline-derived CDR1 and CDR2 are KGHSH and LQKENI. The CDR3 loop is CASSPFLQGGGDTGELFF. CDR3 coding DNA: TGTGCCAGCTCACCCTTCCTCCAAGGCGGGGGAGACACCGGGGAGCTGTTTTTT.

V usage is TRBV20-1 and J usage is TRBJ2-2; TRBD2 matches at 7 bases. This CDR3 region has 14 residues. Germline assignment: CDR1 DFQATT and CDR2 SNEGSKA (reference sequence). Trimming cost V 3 bases and J 4 bases; bases outside gene matches: 5. CDR3: CSASWDYSTGELFF. DNA of the CDR3: TGCAGTGCTAGTTGGGACTATTCCACCGGGGAGCTGTTTTTT.

This clone was seen a handful of times. The rearrangement uses TRBV28 and TRBJ1-2; 10 bases align to TRBD1. The germline gives CDR1 MDHEN, CDR2 SYDVKM. The junction had 8 bases not matched to a gene; V was cut back by 4 bases and J by 0 bases. The CDR3 is 17 residues long. The CDR3 sequence is CASSSPGQGTPNYGYTF. In DNA form, the CDR3 reads TGTGCCAGCAGTTCCCCGGGACAGGGGACTCCTAACTATGGCTACACCTTC.

The chain has TRBV5-4 and TRBJ1-4; D is unresolved. The CDR3 is 15 residues long. V lost 4 bases and J 2 bases, leaving 12 bases between the germline ends. Germline CDR1 is SGHNT and CDR2 is YYREEE (reference sequence). CDR3 residues: CASSDRGLTNEKLFF. Here the CDR3 DNA reads TGTGCCAGCAGCGACCGTGGGCTCACTAATGAAAAACTGTTTTTT.

V is TRBV15 and J is TRBJ1-6, with D unclear. Germline V gene lookup returns CDR1 LNHNV and CDR2 YYDKDF (reference sequence). The CDR3 is 15 amino acids. V was shortened by 3 bases and J by 8 bases, with 14 bases between the two germline ends. CDR3 loop: CATSRLGESDSPLHF. CDR3 DNA sequence: TGTGCCACCAGCAGGTTGGGAGAGAGTGATTCACCCCTCCACTTT.

The V gene is TRBV5-5, the J gene TRBJ2-5; D remains ambiguous. V lost 1 base and J 5 bases, leaving 9 bases between the germline ends. The CDR3 sequence is 13 residues long. Per the germline V gene, CDR1 is SGHKS and CDR2 is YYEKEE (reference sequence). The CDR3 loop reads CASSLSASETQYF. CDR3 nucleotide sequence: TGTGCCAGCAGCTTGAGTGCGTCGGAGACCCAGTACTTC.

This chain connects TRBV9 to TRBJ2-6; D not resolved. The length of the CDR3 is 15 residues. The germline V gene encodes CDR1 SGDLS and CDR2 YYNGEE. Trimming left V 4 bases short and J 4 bases short, with 12 bases between. The CDR3, as DNA: TGTGCCAGCAGCCCACAATCGGCCGGGGCCAACGTCCTGACTTTC. Its translation: CASSPQSAGANVLTF.

The chain combines TRBV28 with TRBJ2-7; D may match TRBD1 or TRBD2 (5 bases each). This CDR3 contains 15 residues. The V gene lost 6 bases and the J gene lost 3 bases, with 18 bases spanning the gap. CDR1 is MDHEN, CDR2 SYDVKM, per germline. The CDR3 here is CASSRGAFHDYEQYF. CDR3 coding DNA: TGTGCCAGCAGCCGAGGGGCCTTTCACGACTACGAGCAGTACTTC.

V gene TRBV28 combines with J gene TRBJ2-7; the D is unclear. Deletions cut 7 bases from V and 2 bases from J, with 18 bases between. The CDR3 has 15 amino acids. Germline CDR1 MDHEN, CDR2 SYDVKM. CDR3 nucleotides: TGTGCCAGCACCGTTAATCCGTGGGGTACCTACGAGCAGTACTTC. Translation: CASTVNPWGTYEQYF.

The chain employs TRBV4-1 and TRBJ1-1; tentative D call: TRBD1 (5 bases). The germline V gene encodes CDR1 MGHRA and CDR2 YSYEKL. The CDR3 sequence is 14 residues long. Trimming left V 1 base short and J 3 bases short, with 9 bases between. DNA of the CDR3: TGCGCCAGCAGCCAAGGGGCGGGGGACACTGAAGCTTTCTTT. Protein product: CASSQGAGDTEAFF.

The CDR3 is CSASMRALRTGELFF. The CDR3 DNA is TGCAGTGCTAGTATGAGGGCCCTGCGGACCGGGGAGCTGTTTTTT. The chain joins TRBV20-1 to TRBJ2-2; the D gene is possibly TRBD2 (5 bases). From germline, CDR1 is DFQATT and CDR2 SNEGSKA (reference sequence). Between the trimmed V and J ends, which lost 3 bases and 5 bases, there was a span of 16 bases. The CDR3 has 15 amino acids.

The chain carries TRBV9 and TRBJ2-1; 15 bases are shared with TRBD2. The length of the CDR3 is 17 residues. V lost 4 bases, J lost 7 bases, and 9 bases stayed unmatched. The germline V gene encodes CDR1 SGDLS and CDR2 YYNGEE. The CDR3 nucleotides read TGTGCCAGCAGCTGGACTAGCGGGAGGGCCCAGTGGAATGAGCAGTTCTTC. This sequence encodes CASSWTSGRAQWNEQFF.

The chain recombines TRBV20-1 with TRBJ1-1; D is uncertain. This CDR3 comprises 12 residues. V was shortened by 3 bases and J by 0 bases, with 5 bases between the two germline ends. Germline V gene data show CDR1 as DFQATT and CDR2 as SNEGSKA (reference sequence). The CDR3 protein is CSASRVNTEAFF. In DNA, the CDR3 is TGCAGTGCTAGTCGGGTGAACACTGAAGCTTTCTTT.

The rearrangement joins TRBV28 to TRBJ2-1, with TRBD1 matching over 7 bases. The V gene end was trimmed by 4 bases and the J gene end by 7 bases; junction bases not matched to a gene: 4. The CDR3 contains 13 residues. The germline CDR1 and CDR2 sequences are MDHEN and SYDVKM. The CDR3 reads CASSSQGLNEQFF. CDR3 nucleotide sequence: TGTGCCAGCAGTTCACAGGGGCTAAATGAGCAGTTCTTC.

This clone was recorded once. V is TRBV21-1 and J is TRBJ1-1; TRBD1 is taken as the D call from the table, unchecked against the DNA. TRBV21-1 is termed a pseudogene. The length of the CDR3 is 16 residues. CDR3 region: CASSLAVDRLGTEAFF. CDR3 bases: TGTGCCAGCAGCCTGGCGGTTGACAGGCTCGGCACTGAAGCTTTCTTT.

The V and J genes are TRBV14 and TRBJ1-2; D unresolved. Germline loops: CDR1 SGHDN, CDR2 FVKESK. V lost 0 bases and J 4 bases, leaving 18 bases between the germline ends. This CDR3 is built from 17 residues. The CDR3 loop reads CASSQDSGGLDSYGYTF. DNA for the CDR3: TGTGCCAGCAGCCAAGATTCGGGCGGATTGGATTCCTATGGCTACACCTTC. The complete variable domain, with remaining parts taken from reference TRBV14 and TRBJ1-2, reads EAGVTQFPSHSVIEKGQTVTLRCDPISGHDNLYWYRRVMGKEIKFLLHFVKESKQDESGMPNNRFLAERTGGTYSTLKVQPAELEDSGVYFCASSQDSGGLDSYGYTFGSGTRLTVV.

This clone was seen just once. The chain uses TRBV27 and TRBJ2-1; a possible D gene is TRBD1 (6 bases). This CDR3 is built from 14 residues. Germline assignment: CDR1 MNHEY and CDR2 SMNVEV (reference sequence). V shed 6 bases and J shed 0 bases, with 9 bases lying between them. CDR3 amino acids: CASRRGSSYNEQFF. CDR3 nucleotide sequence: TGTGCCAGCAGAAGGGGGAGCTCCTACAATGAGCAGTTCTTC.

The chain combines TRBV10-3 with TRBJ2-3; D possibly corresponds to TRBD1 (5 bases). CDR1 and CDR2 from the germline V gene are ENHRY and SYGVKD. V shed 11 bases and J shed 2 bases, with 11 bases lying between them. The CDR3 is 12 residues long. The CDR3 here is CAASTDTDTQYF. The CDR3 nucleotides are TGTGCCGCATCGACAGACACAGATACGCAGTATTTT.

This clone was counted a few times. The genes are TRBV5-1 and TRBJ1-3, with D hard to call. CDR1 SGHRS and CDR2 YFSETQ come from the germline V gene. The CDR3 loop spans 13 amino acids. With 7 bases removed from V and 0 bases from J, the gap between germline ends came to 8 bases. CDR3 loop: CASGDTSGNTIYF. The CDR3 DNA follows: TGCGCCAGCGGAGACACCTCTGGAAACACCATATATTTT.

The chain combines TRBV9 with TRBJ2-1; D may be TRBD2 (6 bases). The CDR3 loop spans 16 amino acids. CDR1 and CDR2 (germline): SGDLS, YYNGEE. Trimming cost V 3 bases and J 1 base, with 14 bases left between them. CDR3 residues: CASSARPGGSYNEQFF. DNA of the CDR3: TGTGCCAGCAGCGCCCGACCCGGAGGGTCCTACAATGAGCAGTTCTTC.

V and J are TRBV20-1 and TRBJ1-2; D perhaps matches TRBD1 (5 bases). The germline V gene has CDR1 DFQATT and CDR2 SNEGSKA (reference sequence). The CDR3 runs 12 residues. V was trimmed by 3 bases and J by 2 bases, leaving 7 bases between them. CDR3 nucleotide sequence: TGCAGTGCTAGTGAGGGGAACTATGGCTACACCTTC. This sequence encodes CSASEGNYGYTF.

The genes are TRBV28 and TRBJ1-5; weak D call: TRBD1 (5 bases). From germline, CDR1 is MDHEN and CDR2 SYDVKM. V shed 9 bases and J shed 8 bases, with 17 bases lying between them. The CDR3 runs 13 residues. The CDR3 region has the DNA TGTGCCAGTTGGGGCCAGGGTAGAGAGCCCCAGCATTTT. As protein: CASWGQGREPQHF. Together with reference TRBV28 and TRBJ1-5, the CDR3 gives the full variable domain: DVKVTQSSRYLVKRTGEKVFLECVQDMDHENMFWYRQDPGLGLRLIYFSYDVKMKEKGDIPEGYSVSREKKERFSLILESASTNQTSMYLCASWGQGREPQHFGDGTRLSIL.